This entry describes one TCR beta chain. Its specificity is not known. This specimen belongs to a study of radiation and T cells in renal cell carcinoma. Points from the study as a whole: Irradiated tumors held more dominant CDR3 motifs than control tumors.

Trimming took 5 bases from V and 2 from J; bases not matched to a gene: 8. Germline CDR1 reads SGHVS; CDR2 reads FQNEAQ. CDR3 length: 17 residues. Libraries were prepared by immunoSEQ multiplex PCR; TCRdb keeps only in-frame clonotypes and omits some of them. The data show 4,000 or so clones, approximately 83% seen once. The treatment here: treatment-naive control, cytoreductive nephrectomy. Control samples are tumors resected by cytoreductive nephrectomy without prior radiation. This TCR was sampled from a man over 45 with renal cell carcinoma. The V gene is TRBV7-8, the J gene TRBJ2-6, with 8 bases matching TRBD1. The sample was tumor tissue, taken from a patient whose treatment was nephrectomy without radiotherapy. DNA of the CDR3: TGTGCCAGCAGCCCGGACAGGGTCTGGGCTGGGGCCAACGTCCTGACTTTC. It yields the protein CASSPDRVWAGANVLTF. Combining the CDR3 with reference TRBV7-8 and TRBJ2-6 gives the whole variable domain GAGVSQSPRYKVAKRGQDVALRCDPISGHVSLFWYQQALGQGPEFLTYFQNEAQLDKSGLPSDRFFAERPEGSVSTLKIQRTQQEDSAVYLCASSPDRVWAGANVLTFGAGSRLTVL.